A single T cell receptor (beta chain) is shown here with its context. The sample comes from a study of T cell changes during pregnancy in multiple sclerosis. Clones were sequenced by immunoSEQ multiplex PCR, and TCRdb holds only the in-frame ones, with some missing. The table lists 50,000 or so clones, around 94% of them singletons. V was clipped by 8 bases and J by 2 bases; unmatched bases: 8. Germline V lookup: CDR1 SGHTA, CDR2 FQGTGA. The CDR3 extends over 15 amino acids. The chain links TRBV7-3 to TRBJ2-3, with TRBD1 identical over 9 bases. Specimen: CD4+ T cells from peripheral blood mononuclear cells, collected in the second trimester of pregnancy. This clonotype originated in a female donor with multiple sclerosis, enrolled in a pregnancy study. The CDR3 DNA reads TGTGCCAGCCGTGGGGGACAGGGCAACACAGATACGCAGTATTTT. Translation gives CASRGGQGNTDTQYF. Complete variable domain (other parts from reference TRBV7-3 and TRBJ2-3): GAGVSQTPSNKVTEKGKYVELRCDPISGHTALYWYRQSLGQGPEFLIYFQGTGAADDSGLPNDRFFAVRPEGSVSTLKIQRTERGDSAVYLCASRGGQGNTDTQYFGPGTRLTVL.